What follows is one TCR beta chain and its context. Its antigen is not known. Being one base from a much bigger clone, this may be a read error. This sample was included in a study of blood T cells in healthy people across ages. Researchers report isolating at least 6 million PBMCs per sample. The CDR3 sequence is 16 residues long. The V and J ends lost 0 bases and 1 base respectively, with 11 bases between them. The germline V gene encodes CDR1 MGHRA and CDR2 YSYEKL. Findings of the study overall: Across the age range, TCR beta diversity per million T cells fell in a roughly linear way.

Primed by a sample-barcoded 5' primer and a J-beta primer mix, a second PCR proceeded for roughly 7 to 11 cycles. In TCRdb, the 5' RACE reads were re-called with MiXCR into one record per CDR3 protein. The table records 550,000 to 800,000 distinct CDR3 sequences, about 32% of them present only once. This sequence originates from a woman at least 80 years old in good health. This rearrangement joins TRBV4-1 to TRBJ2-3; D might be TRBD2 (6 bases). The sample consisted of blood. For the CDR3, the DNA is TGCGCCAGCAGCCAAGACGAATGGGGGGGCACAGATACGCAGTATTTT. Protein sequence: CASSQDEWGGTDTQYF.